Following are 25 T cell receptor beta chains from one sample sequenced in a study of T-cell reconstitution after alpha-beta-depleted transplantation in children. This sample's TCRbeta library carried unique molecular identifier barcodes. TCRdb redid the calling of the PCR reads with MiXCR, one entry per CDR3 protein. The sample yields more than 60,000 distinct CDR3 sequences, about 7% seen once. The source was PBMCs from the stem cell graft donor, collected from the stem cell graft. Receptor source: a human donor who donated a stem cell graft to a child with acute lymphoblastic leukemia.

Concerning this clonotype: Without the conserved terminal phenylalanine or tryptophan, this CDR3 likely stems from a read error. The chain couples TRBV10-3 to TRBJ1-1; 9 nucleotides match TRBD1. Germline values: CDR1 ENHRY, CDR2 SYGVKD. The CDR3 covers 15 residues. V gave up 2 bases and J gave up 4 bases; unmatched junction bases: 5. The CDR3 loop reads CAISEGGQGGTEAFL. CDR3 DNA sequence: TGTGCCATCAGTGAGGGGGGACAGGGAGGCACTGAAGCTTTCCTT.

This clonotype was recorded many times. The V call is TRBV6-4, the J call TRBJ2-2; 7 bases match TRBD1. With 7 bases clipped from V and 5 bases from J, the junction kept 4 bases outside the gene matches. This CDR3 contains 13 residues. The V gene's germline CDR1 is MRHNA and CDR2 SNTAGT. CDR3 protein: CASKGADTGELFF. The DNA of the CDR3 is TGTGCCAGCAAGGGGGCTGATACCGGGGAGCTGTTTTTT.

Regarding this clonotype: A junction boundary mismatches the germline segment, possibly from a read error. J is TRBJ2-3 and V is TRBV5-1, with D tentatively TRBD1 (5 bases). The V gene's germline CDR1 is SGHRS and CDR2 YFSETQ. This CDR3 comprises 15 residues. CDR3 protein: CASSLDGQGTDTQYF. The DNA of the CDR3 is TGCGCCAGCAGCTTGGACGGGCAGGGCACAGATACTCAGTATTTT.

This clonotype occurred many times. The rearrangement joins TRBV11-2 to TRBJ1-4; D perhaps matches TRBD1 (6 bases). The CDR3 extends over 17 amino acids. Trimming shortened V by 6 bases and J by 3 bases, and 20 bases separated the two germline ends. Per germline, CDR1 SGHAT and CDR2 FQNNGV. CDR3: CASREGTKFSANEKLFF. For the CDR3, the DNA is TGTGCCAGCAGGGAAGGGACAAAGTTCTCGGCTAATGAAAAACTGTTTTTT. Using reference TRBV11-2 and TRBJ1-4 for the parts outside the CDR3, the full variable domain is EAGVAQSPRYKIIEKRQSVAFWCNPISGHATLYWYQQILGQGPKLLIQFQNNGVVDDSQLPKDRFSAERLKGVDSTLKIQPAKLEDSAVYLCASREGTKFSANEKLFFGSGTQLSVL.

Ten or more counts support this clonotype. DNA for the CDR3: TGTGCCAGCACATTAGCGGGAGCCATGAACACCGGGGAGCTGTTTTTT. Translating it yields CASTLAGAMNTGELFF. V and J are TRBV7-9 and TRBJ2-2; TRBD2 aligns across 9 bases. CDR3 length: 16 residues. Germline V lookup: CDR1 SEHNR, CDR2 FQNEAQ (reference sequence). V lost 7 bases and J lost 1; bases outside the gene matches: 7.

Note on this clonotype: Its ends do not fully match the called genes, so a read error is possible. The chain employs TRBV6-4 and TRBJ1-5; D ambiguous. This CDR3 region has 12 residues. The V gene's germline CDR1 is MRHNA and CDR2 SNTAGT. CDR3 in amino acids: CASSESNQPRHF. The CDR3, as DNA: TGTGCCAGCAGTGAGTCGAATCAGCCCCGGCATTTT.

This clonotype appeared once. The chain links TRBV7-2 to TRBJ2-7; D is perhaps TRBD1 (5 bases). This CDR3 is built from 14 residues. The V gene's germline CDR1 is SGHTA and CDR2 FQGNSA. Between the trimmed V and J ends, which lost 5 bases and 5 bases, there was a span of 16 bases. Here the CDR3 DNA reads TGTGCCAGCAGCCTTAATGTGGGGCAGGACGAGCAGTACTTC. Amino acid sequence: CASSLNVGQDEQYF.

Many counts were recorded for this clonotype. The chain is built from TRBV12-3 or TRBV12-4 and TRBJ2-7, with D possibly matching TRBD1 (6 bases). V lost 1 base and J lost 6, with 13 bases in between. The CDR3 loop spans 14 amino acids. The CDR3 bases are TGTGCCAGCAGTTTAGACAGGGTACAAATCGAGCAGTACTTC. It is translated as CASSLDRVQIEQYF.

The chain uses TRBV12-3 or TRBV12-4 and TRBJ1-1, with D uncertain. Trimming shortened V by 3 bases and J by 1 base, and 6 bases separated the two germline ends. The length of the CDR3 is 13 residues. As DNA, the CDR3 is TGTGCCAGCAGTTTCGAGAGGAACACTGAAGCTTTCTTT. As protein: CASSFERNTEAFF.

This clonotype was seen only a few times. This sequence joins TRBV20-1 and TRBJ1-5; D not certain. Trimming took 0 bases from V and 6 from J, leaving 6 bases between them. CDR3 length: 12 amino acids. CDR1 is DFQATT and CDR2 is SNEGSKA in the germline V gene (reference sequence). The chain's CDR3 is CSARDKGQPQHF. In DNA, the CDR3 is TGCAGTGCTAGAGATAAAGGTCAGCCCCAGCATTTT.

Ten or more counts support this clonotype. The V call is TRBV2, the J call TRBJ2-7; perhaps TRBD2 as D (5 bases). CDR3 size: 12 residues. V lost 6 bases and J 5 bases, leaving 11 bases between the germline ends. The germline CDR1 and CDR2 sequences are SNHLY and FYNNEI. The CDR3, as DNA: TGTGCCAGCAGCGCGGACTGGGACGAGCAGTACTTC. Its protein product is CASSADWDEQYF. Complete variable domain (other parts from reference TRBV2 and TRBJ2-7): EPEVTQTPSHQVTQMGQEVILRCVPISNHLYFYWYRQILGQKVEFLVSFYNNEISEKSEIFDDQFSVERPDGSNFTLKIRSTKLEDSAMYFCASSADWDEQYFGPGTRLTVT.

This clonotype has a count of ten or more. The CDR3 here is CASSEETAGGKNIQYF. DNA of the CDR3: TGTGCCAGCAGTGAAGAGACGGCCGGGGGCAAAAACATTCAGTACTTC. This chain links TRBV6-1 with TRBJ2-4, with a possible D match to TRBD2 (6 bases). CDR1 is MNHNS and CDR2 is SASEGT in the germline V gene. V was trimmed by 1 base and J by 3 bases, leaving 13 bases between them. The CDR3 spans 16 residues.

This clonotype was observed many times. The chain joins TRBV4-2 to TRBJ1-6; maybe TRBD1 (5 bases). The CDR3 is made up of 19 amino acids. Germline V lookup: CDR1 LGHNA, CDR2 YNFKEQ. Trimming pared 0 bases from V and 4 bases from J, leaving 19 bases between. The CDR3 loop is CASSQDLLQGTVYNSPLHF. The DNA for the CDR3 is TGTGCCAGCAGCCAAGACCTTCTTCAGGGAACAGTGTATAATTCACCCCTCCACTTT.

This clonotype was recorded many times. The rearrangement links TRBV5-1 to TRBJ2-1; 8 bases line up with TRBD2. The V segment lost 4 bases and the J segment 5 bases; nucleotides outside the gene matches: 8. This CDR3 contains 15 residues. Germline V gene data show CDR1 as SGHRS and CDR2 as YFSETQ. CDR3 sequence: CASSREGRVNNEQFF. CDR3 in DNA: TGCGCCAGCAGCCGGGAGGGGCGGGTAAACAATGAGCAGTTCTTC.

This clonotype was recorded at least ten times. This chain joins TRBV5-1 and TRBJ2-1, with 10 bases that match TRBD2. With V trimmed by 9 bases and J by 5 bases, 8 bases remained unmatched. The CDR3 consists of 14 residues. Per the germline V gene, CDR1 is SGHRS and CDR2 is YFSETQ. CDR3 amino acids: CATDGTSVDNEQFF. The CDR3 DNA sequence: TGCGCCACTGACGGGACTAGCGTAGACAATGAGCAGTTCTTC.

At least ten counts were recorded for this clonotype. The chain joins TRBV5-8 to TRBJ2-3, with 9 bases matching TRBD2. From germline, CDR1 is SGHTS and CDR2 YDEGEE. The V and J ends lost 4 bases and 7 bases, in that order; junction bases with no gene match: 7. There are 14 residues in the CDR3. CDR3 nucleotide sequence: TGTGCCAGCAGCGCCGGACTAGCGATGAATACGCAGTATTTT. Translated, it gives CASSAGLAMNTQYF. The full variable domain, completed using reference TRBV5-8 and TRBJ2-3, is EAGVTQSPTHLIKTRGQQATLRCSPISGHTSVYWYQQALGLGLQFLLWYDEGEERNRGNFPPRFSGRQFPNYSSELNVNALELEDSALYLCASSAGLAMNTQYFGPGTRLTVL.

This clonotype came up many times. The rearrangement joins TRBV20-1 to TRBJ2-7, with 11 bases aligning to TRBD2. Unmatched junction bases numbered 4, after V lost 4 bases and J lost 2 bases. CDR3 length: 14 residues. Germline lookup yields CDR1 DFQATT and CDR2 SNEGSKA (reference sequence). CDR3 region: CSATSSGRTYEQYF. The CDR3 nucleotides are TGCAGTGCTACCTCTAGCGGGAGGACCTACGAGCAGTACTTC.

In its sample, this clonotype was seen a few times. V is TRBV7-3 and J is TRBJ1-1, with 8 bases lining up with TRBD1. The V segment lost 2 bases and the J segment 9 bases; nucleotides outside the gene matches: 2. This CDR3 region has 12 residues. Germline CDR1 is SGHTA and CDR2 is FQGTGA. DNA for the CDR3: TGTGCCAGCAGCTTAGGGACAGGAAAAGCTTTCTTT. This codes for CASSLGTGKAFF.

This sequence joins TRBV12-3 or TRBV12-4 and TRBJ2-5, with TRBD2 as a possible D gene (5 bases). V gave up 7 bases and J gave up 3 bases, with 12 bases separating them. The CDR3 is 13 amino acids. CDR3 sequence (DNA): TGTGCCAGCACCACTTCCGGGGAAGAGACCCAGTACTTC. This gives the protein CASTTSGEETQYF.

This clonotype was observed a few times. The gene calls are TRBV5-1 and TRBJ1-4; TRBD1 matches 8 bases. From germline, CDR1 is SGHRS and CDR2 YFSETQ. The CDR3 consists of 14 residues. The V and J ends lost 3 bases and 8 bases, in that order; junction bases with no gene match: 6. The DNA of the CDR3 is TGCGCCAGCAGCTCCCGGGACAGGATGGAAAAACTGTTTTTT. The encoded protein is CASSSRDRMEKLFF.

CDR3 protein: CAISEPGKGYGYTF. The CDR3 nucleotides are TGTGCCATCAGTGAGCCAGGGAAAGGATATGGCTACACCTTC. V is TRBV10-3 and J is TRBJ1-2, with D perhaps TRBD1 (5 bases). The V end was cut by 2 bases, the J end by 5 bases, with 12 bases between. The germline V gene encodes CDR1 ENHRY and CDR2 SYGVKD. This CDR3 spans 14 amino acids.

This chain links TRBV7-6 with TRBJ1-5; D is ambiguous. Germline V gene sequence: CDR1 SGHVS, CDR2 FNYEAQ. This CDR3 is 21 amino acids long. The V and J ends lost 1 base and 0 bases respectively, with 25 bases between them. CDR3 nucleotides: TGTGCCAGCAGCTTAGTATATTACGGGCAATTAGGAGTATATAGCAATCAGCCCCAGCATTTT. Translating it yields CASSLVYYGQLGVYSNQPQHF.

This clonotype has at least ten counts. This sequence joins TRBV14 and TRBJ2-3, with 12 bases identical to TRBD1. V gave up 3 bases and J gave up 3 bases; unmatched junction bases: 10. CDR1 is SGHDN, CDR2 FVKESK, per germline. This CDR3 region has 18 residues. This CDR3 is CASSQIPGTGGRTDTQYF. As DNA, the CDR3 is TGTGCCAGCAGCCAGATCCCCGGGACAGGGGGCAGGACAGATACGCAGTATTTT.

The gene calls are TRBV19 and TRBJ2-2, with 9 bases fitting TRBD2. The CDR3 length is 15 residues. Germline CDR1 is LNHDA and CDR2 is SQIVND (reference sequence). The junction had 3 bases not matched to a gene; V was cut back by 4 bases and J by 3 bases. The CDR3 nucleotides are TGTGCCAGTAGTACGATAGCGGGGGACACCGGGGAGCTGTTTTTT. Residues: CASSTIAGDTGELFF. Together with reference TRBV19 and TRBJ2-2, the CDR3 gives the full variable domain: DGGITQSPKYLFRKEGQNVTLSCEQNLNHDAMYWYRQDPGQGLRLIYYSQIVNDFQKGDIAEGYSVSREKKESFPLTVTSAQKNPTAFYLCASSTIAGDTGELFFGEGSRLTVL.

This clonotype was seen ten or more times. The rearrangement links TRBV5-1 to TRBJ1-4; D gene unclear. This CDR3 has 15 residues. V lost 5 bases to trimming and J lost 0 bases, with 11 bases between them. The V gene's germline CDR1 is SGHRS and CDR2 YFSETQ. CDR3 sequence: CASSPTVATNEKLFF. The CDR3 DNA sequence: TGCGCCAGCAGTCCTACAGTTGCAACTAATGAAAAACTGTTTTTT. The full variable domain, in which reference TRBV5-1 and TRBJ1-4 provide the parts outside the CDR3, is KAGVTQTPRYLIKTRGQQVTLSCSPISGHRSVSWYQQTPGQGLQFLFEYFSETQRNKGNFPGRFSGRQFSNSRSEMNVSTLELGDSALYLCASSPTVATNEKLFFGSGTQLSVL.